Each of the 12 T cell receptor beta chains below was sequenced from the same sample in a study of vaccination and CD4 T cells after COVID-19. Antigens of these TCRs are unknown. Treatment: roughly 10-day PBMC culture with coronavirus spike peptide pools or control peptides (ViraFEST assay). The Oncomine TCR Beta short-read assay was applied to DNA of cultured CD4+ T cells. TCRdb re-derived calls from the PCR reads in MiXCR, one entry per CDR3 protein. The data contain 17,000 or so distinct CDR3 sequences, around 40% of them seen just once; the ten biggest clones take up approximately 7%. Here the sequenced sample was CD4+ T cells from blood, cultured in vitro, taken after SARS-CoV-2 vaccination. The receptors derive from a human donor who had recovered from COVID-19.

This clonotype was recorded only once. This chain connects TRBV19 to TRBJ2-3; 8 bases agree with TRBD2. CDR1 is LNHDA and CDR2 is SQIVND in the germline V gene (reference sequence). V dropped 2 bases and J dropped 2; count of bases not matched to a gene: 6. This CDR3 is 16 amino acids long. CDR3 region: CASSIIQTSVTDTQYF. CDR3 nucleotides: TGTGCCAGTAGTATAATTCAGACTAGCGTCACAGATACGCAGTATTTT.

This clonotype was found a few times. This chain links TRBV6-2 or TRBV6-3 with TRBJ1-2, with a weak D call TRBD1 (5 bases). With 2 bases removed from V and 5 bases from J, the gap between germline ends came to 15 bases. Germline lookup yields CDR1 MNHEY and CDR2 SVGEGT. This CDR3 is built from 15 residues. The CDR3 is CASSYEGRSRYGYTF. CDR3 sequence (DNA): TGTGCCAGCAGTTACGAGGGACGTTCGAGGTATGGCTACACCTTC.

In its sample, this clonotype ranks as large. The rearrangement links TRBV6-5 to TRBJ2-7, with 9 bases fitting TRBD2. V lost 2 bases, J lost 2 bases, and 1 base stayed unmatched. The CDR3 is 14 residues long. Germline V gene lookup returns CDR1 MNHEY and CDR2 SVGAGI. The CDR3, as DNA: TGTGCCAGCAGTTACGGCGGGAGGGCCTACGAGCAGTACTTC. Translation gives CASSYGGRAYEQYF.

V usage is TRBV5-1 and J usage is TRBJ2-5; TRBD1 aligns across 10 bases. There are 18 residues in the CDR3. Germline CDR1 reads SGHRS; CDR2 reads YFSETQ. V dropped 2 bases and J dropped 5; count of bases not matched to a gene: 15. In nucleotides, the CDR3 is TGCGCCAGCAGCTTTTGGACAGGGGGGTTGGGTTATGAGGAGACCCAGTACTTC. It codes for CASSFWTGGLGYEETQYF.

The chain carries TRBV20-1 and TRBJ2-7; 9 bases map to TRBD2. V gave up 2 bases and J gave up 4 bases; unmatched junction bases: 9. The CDR3 is 15 amino acids. CDR1 and CDR2 from the germline V gene are DFQATT and SNEGSKA (reference sequence). The CDR3: CSARRGASGIYEQYF. CDR3 nucleotide sequence: TGCAGTGCTAGAAGGGGGGCTAGCGGGATTTACGAGCAGTACTTC.

CDR3 nucleotide sequence: TGCAGTGCCAGCCCGACTAGCGGGAGCTCAGAGACCCAGTACTTC. Its translation: CSASPTSGSSETQYF. The chain has TRBV20-1 and TRBJ2-5; 12 nucleotides match TRBD2. This CDR3 spans 15 amino acids. The J segment lost 4 bases and the V segment lost 6 bases, leaving 9 bases of the junction unmatched. Germline V gene lookup returns CDR1 DFQATT and CDR2 SNEGSKA (reference sequence).

This sequence joins TRBV30 and TRBJ2-7; 7 bases map to TRBD1. The germline V gene has CDR1 GTSNPN and CDR2 SVGIG (reference sequence). Trimming at V came to 5 bases and at J to 3 bases, leaving 10 bases not matched to a gene. The CDR3 is made up of 14 amino acids. The CDR3 coding sequence is TGTGCCTGGGGAGACCGGGACAGACGCTACGAGCAGTACTTC. This gives the protein CAWGDRDRRYEQYF.

The V call is TRBV11-2, the J call TRBJ1-6, with D hard to call. Germline CDR1 reads SGHAT; CDR2 reads FQNNGV. The V end lost 1 base, the J end lost 4 bases, and 11 bases lay between the germline ends. The CDR3 spans 16 residues. The CDR3 region has the DNA TGTGCCAGCAGCTTAGGGTGGGCAGGATATAATTCACCCCTCCACTTT. This sequence encodes CASSLGWAGYNSPLHF.

The chain recombines TRBV28 with TRBJ2-2; D call uncertain. Trimming shortened V by 4 bases and J by 2 bases, and 20 bases separated the two germline ends. The CDR3 is 18 residues long. The germline gives CDR1 MDHEN, CDR2 SYDVKM. CDR3 DNA: TGTGCCAGCAGTTATCTCTCCGTGACTCAATTTAACACCGGGGAGCTGTTTTTT. Its translation: CASSYLSVTQFNTGELFF.

The V gene is TRBV7-6, the J gene TRBJ1-1; TRBD1 is a possible D gene (5 bases). The germline V and J ends were trimmed by 2 bases and 7 bases, with 14 bases remaining between them. Germline V gives CDR1 SGHVS, CDR2 FNYEAQ. This CDR3 has 14 residues. The CDR3 here is CASSLRDEGGEAFF. For the CDR3, the DNA is TGTGCCAGCAGCTTAAGGGACGAGGGAGGTGAAGCTTTCTTT.

The genes are TRBV10-1 and TRBJ2-3; D gene ambiguous. The V and J ends lost 3 bases and 1 base respectively, with 14 bases between them. CDR1 is WNHNN and CDR2 is SYGVQD in the germline V gene (reference sequence). CDR3 length equals 16 residues. The CDR3 bases are TGCGCCAGCAGTGATAATTTGGGGTCCCGCACAGATACGCAGTATTTT. Encoded protein: CASSDNLGSRTDTQYF.

The chain joins TRBV18 to TRBJ2-5; D ambiguous. Germline V gene sequence: CDR1 KGHSH, CDR2 LQKENI. This CDR3 has 13 amino acids. The V gene lost 5 bases and the J gene lost 1 base, with 8 bases spanning the gap. CDR3 residues: CASSSSPQETQYF. The CDR3 coding sequence is TGTGCCAGCTCATCTAGTCCCCAAGAGACCCAGTACTTC.